The 16 T cell receptor beta chains below were found in one sample sequenced in a study of graft-versus-host responses after intestinal transplantation. The culture paired approximately 200,000 irradiated violet-dye-labeled stimulators with approximately 200,000 CFSE-labeled responders. Sequencing was performed with immunoSEQ multiplex PCR; in TCRdb, only in-frame clones are kept and a portion is missing. The data show about 15,000 clones, with 35% to 40% seen just once and around 16% held by the top ten. Sequenced here: alloreactive CD8+ T cells from a mixed lymphocyte reaction culture, sampled before intestinal transplant. The subset: CFSE-low proliferating T cells sorted from approximately six-day pre-transplant mixed lymphocyte reaction (GvH or HvG direction). Receptors originate from a human patient who received an intestinal transplant.

The sample holds a few counts of this clone. The chain links TRBV7-6 to TRBJ2-2; no clear D. Trimming removed 4 bases at V and 3 bases at J, with 9 bases between. Germline V gives CDR1 SGHVS, CDR2 FNYEAQ. The CDR3 spans 14 residues. The CDR3 loop reads CASSYEADTGELFF. The CDR3 DNA reads as TGTGCCAGCAGCTATGAGGCCGACACCGGGGAGCTGTTTTTT.

This chain links TRBV19 with TRBJ2-1; D perhaps matches TRBD2 (6 bases). Germline lookup yields CDR1 LNHDA and CDR2 SQIVND (reference sequence). The ends were cut back, 3 bases at V and 3 bases at J, with 12 bases in the middle. The CDR3 loop spans 15 amino acids. The CDR3 reads CASSIGGNFYNEQFF. DNA of the CDR3: TGTGCCAGTAGTATCGGGGGTAACTTCTACAATGAGCAGTTCTTC.

This clone is medium-sized in the sample. The chain recombines TRBV29-1 with TRBJ1-2; 11 positions match TRBD1. Trimming at V came to 6 bases and at J to 2 bases, leaving 2 bases not matched to a gene. CDR1 is SQVTM, CDR2 ANQGSEA, per germline. The CDR3 covers 13 residues. CDR3 in DNA: TGCAGCGTGGGACAGGGGGACAACTATGGCTACACCTTC. This gives the protein CSVGQGDNYGYTF.

This clone turned up a few times. The chain has TRBV2 and TRBJ2-2, with a tentative D call TRBD2 (6 bases). The CDR3 is 15 residues long. The germline V gene encodes CDR1 SNHLY and CDR2 FYNNEI. Trimming removed 4 bases from V and 1 base from J, with 10 bases in between. Here the CDR3 DNA reads TGTGCCAGCAGTGCCTTCGGGGGGAACACCGGGGAGCTGTTTTTT. It codes for CASSAFGGNTGELFF.

The chain couples TRBV19 to TRBJ1-1; TRBD1 matches 7 bases. V trimming: 7 bases; J trimming: 5 bases; junction bases outside the gene matches: 1. CDR1 LNHDA and CDR2 SQIVND come from the germline V gene (reference sequence). The CDR3 runs 11 residues. CDR3 in amino acids: CASTTGTEAFF. CDR3 nucleotide sequence: TGTGCCAGTACGACAGGGACTGAAGCTTTCTTT.

This clone was seen only a few times. The chain couples TRBV7-3 to TRBJ2-1, with a possible D match to TRBD2 (6 bases). The germline V gene has CDR1 SGHTA and CDR2 FQGTGA. This CDR3 is built from 15 residues. Trimming stripped 0 bases from V and 7 bases from J, with 13 bases between. The CDR3 DNA reads as TGTGCCAGCAGCTTAACTCCGGCTAGCGAGAATGAGCAGTTCTTC. Protein: CASSLTPASENEQFF.

The V gene is TRBV6-5, the J gene TRBJ2-2, with 7 nucleotides matching TRBD1. CDR3 size: 14 residues. V trimming: 7 bases; J trimming: 6 bases; junction bases outside the gene matches: 8. Germline values: CDR1 MNHEY, CDR2 SVGAGI. Written as DNA, the CDR3 is TGTGCCAGCATGACAGGGATCTTCCCCGGGGAGCTGTTTTTT. Protein sequence: CASMTGIFPGELFF.

This chain joins TRBV4-1 and TRBJ1-2; D may be TRBD1 (5 bases). Germline loops: CDR1 MGHRA, CDR2 YSYEKL. The V gene lost 3 bases and the J gene lost 0 bases, with 8 bases spanning the gap. The CDR3 contains 14 residues. Written as DNA, the CDR3 is TGCGCCAGCAGCCACAGGGTAGCTAACTATGGCTACACCTTC. Amino acid sequence: CASSHRVANYGYTF.

This clone appeared a single time. This chain's CDR3 is CASSQDPQGAPEAFF. The CDR3 DNA reads as TGCGCCAGCAGCCAAGACCCGCAGGGGGCCCCGGAAGCTTTCTTT. The chain employs TRBV4-1 and TRBJ1-1; TRBD1 agrees at 8 bases. Germline trimming cut 0 bases from V and 8 bases from J; bases unmatched to any gene: 8. The CDR3 has 15 residues. Germline lookup yields CDR1 MGHRA and CDR2 YSYEKL.

The V call is TRBV11-2, the J call TRBJ2-7; the D is unclear. Trimming took 1 base from V and 0 from J, leaving 10 bases between them. Germline V gene data show CDR1 as SGHAT and CDR2 as FQNNGV. This CDR3 contains 15 residues. CDR3 in amino acids: CASSLGYSPSYEQYF. The CDR3 coding sequence is TGTGCCAGCAGCTTAGGGTACAGCCCCTCCTACGAGCAGTACTTC.

This clone is medium-sized within its sample. The chain joins TRBV6-4 to TRBJ2-7, with 8 positions matching TRBD1. V was clipped by 9 bases and J by 6 bases; unmatched bases: 1. CDR3 length: 10 residues. The V gene's germline CDR1 is MRHNA and CDR2 SNTAGT. DNA of the CDR3: TGTGCCAGACAGGGGGTCGAGCAGTACTTC. Amino acids: CARQGVEQYF.

This chain uses TRBV9 with TRBJ2-6, with 12 bases that match TRBD1. Germline V gene data show CDR1 as SGDLS and CDR2 as YYNGEE. J was trimmed by 3 bases and V by 0 bases; bases with no gene match: 4. This CDR3 has 18 amino acids. CDR3 sequence: CASSVARDRGLGANVLTF. For the CDR3, the DNA is TGTGCCAGCAGCGTAGCTAGGGACAGGGGGCTTGGGGCCAACGTCCTGACTTTC.

The chain links TRBV7-6 to TRBJ1-4; 8 nucleotides agree with TRBD1. CDR1 is SGHVS, CDR2 FNYEAQ, per germline. Trimming at V came to 3 bases and at J to 7 bases, leaving 7 bases not matched to a gene. This CDR3 spans 15 amino acids. Here the CDR3 DNA reads TGTGCCAGCAGCTTCGGGACAGGAGGGGGTGAAAAACTGTTTTTT. Amino acids: CASSFGTGGGEKLFF.

This chain's CDR3 is CASSEVKGTPYEQYF. CDR3 in DNA: TGTGCCAGCAGTGAAGTGAAAGGGACACCCTACGAGCAGTACTTC. The chain links TRBV6-1 to TRBJ2-7; perhaps TRBD1 as D (6 bases). V was clipped by 1 base and J by 2 bases, with 12 bases between them. CDR3 length: 15 amino acids. Germline CDR1 is MNHNS and CDR2 is SASEGT.

CDR3 protein: CASSEWWTGDHEQYF. The DNA of the CDR3 is TGTGCCAGCAGTGAATGGTGGACAGGGGACCACGAGCAGTACTTC. This chain links TRBV6-1 with TRBJ2-7; 9 positions agree with TRBD1. The germline V gene encodes CDR1 MNHNS and CDR2 SASEGT. V gave up 2 bases and J gave up 5 bases; unmatched junction bases: 7. The CDR3 length is 15 residues.

This clone was seen a few times. The genes are TRBV4-1 and TRBJ2-5; weak D call: TRBD2 (6 bases). The germline V and J ends were trimmed by 5 bases and 2 bases, with 15 bases remaining between them. The CDR3 has 15 amino acids. CDR1 and CDR2 (germline): MGHRA, YSYEKL. The CDR3 coding sequence is TGCGCCAGCAGCGAGGGGACTGCCATACAAGAGACCCAGTACTTC. It yields the protein CASSEGTAIQETQYF.